A single TCR beta chain is shown here with its context. Its cognate antigen is unknown. This sample was taken from a study of shared clonotypes between healthy human individuals. Study information: Three plates were used per donor for CD4 naive, three for CD4 memory, two for CD8 naive and one for CD8 memory.

The CDR3 contains 15 residues. V was pared by 3 bases and J by 4 bases, with 16 bases between. The germline gives CDR1 SGDLS, CDR2 YYNGEE. Study-level points and caveats: Generally, estimated richness proved larger in naive subsets than it did in memory subsets. Since donors were few, the genetic and exposure-history diversity represented was limited. Some naive CD4 clonotypes, roughly 5%, turned up in common across four donors.

TCRdb keeps only in-frame clones here, not all; method: immunoSEQ multiplex PCR. The table has 2 million to 2.5 million clones, more than 85% seen once. Sequenced material: naive CD4+ T cells from PBMCs. Documented subset: CD45RA+ positively selected. The receptor's source is a man younger than 30 in good health. Some clones in this sample may be carry-over from other donors' samples. The chain is built from TRBV9 and TRBJ1-2; D is perhaps TRBD1 (5 bases). CDR3 sequence: CASSGPGDRSYGYTF. The CDR3 nucleotides read TGTGCCAGCAGCGGACCAGGTGACAGAAGCTATGGCTACACCTTC.